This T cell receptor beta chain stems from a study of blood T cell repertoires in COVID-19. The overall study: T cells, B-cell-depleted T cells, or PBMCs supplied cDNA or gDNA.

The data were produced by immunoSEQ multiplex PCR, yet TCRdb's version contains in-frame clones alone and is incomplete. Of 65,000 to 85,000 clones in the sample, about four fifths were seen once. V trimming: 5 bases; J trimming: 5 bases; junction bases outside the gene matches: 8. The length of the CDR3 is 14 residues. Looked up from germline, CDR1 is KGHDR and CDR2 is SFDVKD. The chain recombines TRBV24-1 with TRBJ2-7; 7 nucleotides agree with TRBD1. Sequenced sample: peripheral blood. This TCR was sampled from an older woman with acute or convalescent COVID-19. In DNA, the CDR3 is TGTGCCACCAGTGGCCCAACAGGGGACCACGAGCAGTACTTC. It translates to CATSGPTGDHEQYF.